This TCR beta chain was sequenced for a study of neurological immune-mediated disorders. Germline V gene lookup returns CDR1 MNHEY and CDR2 SMNVEV (reference sequence). The CDR3 is made up of 11 amino acids. V lost 1 base and J lost 6, with 0 bases in between. This clonotype has a count of ten or more. In TCRdb, the 5' RACE reads were re-called with MiXCR into one record per CDR3 protein. The table lists fewer than 20,000 distinct CDR3 sequences, 14% of them singletons, with 7.8% in the top ten. The receptor's source is a woman aged 60 to 75 with HTLV-1-associated myelopathy (HAM/TSP). V is TRBV27 and J is TRBJ1-4, with D unresolved. Sequencing used CD4+ T cells from blood. The CDR3 DNA reads TGTGCCAGCAGTTTATATGAAAAACTGTTTTTT. Protein product: CASSLYEKLFF.